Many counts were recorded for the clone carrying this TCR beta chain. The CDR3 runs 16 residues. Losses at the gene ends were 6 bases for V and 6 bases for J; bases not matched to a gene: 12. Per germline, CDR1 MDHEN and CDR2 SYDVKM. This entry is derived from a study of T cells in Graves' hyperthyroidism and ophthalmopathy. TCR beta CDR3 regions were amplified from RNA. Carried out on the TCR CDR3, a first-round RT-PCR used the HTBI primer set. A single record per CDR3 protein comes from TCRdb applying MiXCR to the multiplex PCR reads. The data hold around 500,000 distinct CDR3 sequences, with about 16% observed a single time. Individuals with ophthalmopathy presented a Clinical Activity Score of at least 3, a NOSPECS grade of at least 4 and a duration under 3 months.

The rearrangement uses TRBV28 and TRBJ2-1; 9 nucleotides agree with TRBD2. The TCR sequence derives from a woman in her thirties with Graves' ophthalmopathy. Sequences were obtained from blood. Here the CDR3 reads CASSPSLREGRNEQFF. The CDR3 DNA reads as TGTGCCAGCAGCCCGTCGTTGCGGGAGGGCCGCAATGAGCAGTTCTTC.